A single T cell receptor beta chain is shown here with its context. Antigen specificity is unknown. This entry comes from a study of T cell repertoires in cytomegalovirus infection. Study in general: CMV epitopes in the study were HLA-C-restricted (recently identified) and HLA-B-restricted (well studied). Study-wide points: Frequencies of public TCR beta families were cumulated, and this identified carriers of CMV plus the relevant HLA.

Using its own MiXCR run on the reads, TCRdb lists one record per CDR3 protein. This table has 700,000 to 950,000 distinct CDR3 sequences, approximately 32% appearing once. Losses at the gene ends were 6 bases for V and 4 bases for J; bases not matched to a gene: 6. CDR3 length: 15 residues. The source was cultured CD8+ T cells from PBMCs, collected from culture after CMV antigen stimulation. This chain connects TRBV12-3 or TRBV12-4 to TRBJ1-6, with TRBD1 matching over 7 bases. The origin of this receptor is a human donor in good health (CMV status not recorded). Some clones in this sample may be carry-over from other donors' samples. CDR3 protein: CASSPPGQYNSPLHF. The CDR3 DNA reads TGTGCCAGCAGCCCCCCGGGACAGTATAATTCACCCCTCCACTTT.